Each of the 9 T cell receptor beta chains below was sequenced from the same sample in a study of vaccination and CD4 T cells after COVID-19. Treatment in this sample: roughly 10-day PBMC culture with coronavirus spike peptide pools or control peptides (ViraFEST assay). Cultured CD4+ T-cell DNA underwent Oncomine TCR Beta short-read sequencing. TCRdb ran MiXCR on the PCR reads and lists one entry per CDR3 protein. Of about 23,000 distinct CDR3 sequences in the sample, approximately 50% are singletons; the top ten hold roughly 2.8%. No antigen has been identified for these receptors. Sample: CD4+ T cells from blood, cultured in vitro. These receptors all come from a human donor who had recovered from COVID-19.

The rearrangement links TRBV20-1 to TRBJ2-5; the D gene could be TRBD1 or TRBD2 (5 bases each). There are 13 residues in the CDR3. The germline CDR1 and CDR2 sequences are DFQATT and SNEGSKA (reference sequence). V was trimmed by 6 bases and J by 0 bases, leaving 11 bases between them. The CDR3 region has the DNA TGCAGTGCATCGGGGACGGACCAAGAGACCCAGTACTTC. Its protein product is CSASGTDQETQYF.

The DNA for the CDR3 is TGCAGTGCTAGGCTAGCGGGAAGCCCAGATACGCAGTATTTT. Encoded protein: CSARLAGSPDTQYF. The chain couples TRBV20-1 to TRBJ2-3, with 9 bases lining up with TRBD2. Germline-derived CDR1 and CDR2 are DFQATT and SNEGSKA (reference sequence). The V and J ends lost 3 bases and 4 bases, in that order; junction bases with no gene match: 5. CDR3 size: 14 residues.

This clonotype has a handful of counts. The chain carries TRBV6-1 and TRBJ1-2; possibly TRBD1 for D (6 bases). Germline CDR1 MNHNS, CDR2 SASEGT. The CDR3 totals 13 residues. The V end was cut by 4 bases, the J end by 8 bases, with 14 bases between. Written as DNA, the CDR3 is TGTGCCAGCAGTGCGACAGGCGTGGACGGCTACACCTTC. It encodes CASSATGVDGYTF.

This clonotype was found a few times. V is TRBV20-1 and J is TRBJ2-1; TRBD1 might be the D (6 bases). Germline lookup yields CDR1 DFQATT and CDR2 SNEGSKA (reference sequence). The CDR3 runs 14 residues. With 6 bases removed from V and 5 bases from J, the gap between germline ends came to 17 bases. The CDR3 protein is CSALGRGKNNEQFF. CDR3 bases: TGCAGTGCCCTGGGAAGGGGGAAAAACAATGAGCAGTTCTTC.

The chain carries TRBV6-1 and TRBJ1-2; D may be TRBD1 (6 bases). Germline CDR1 is MNHNS and CDR2 is SASEGT. The CDR3 contains 15 residues. The V gene lost 1 base and the J gene lost 8 bases, with 17 bases spanning the gap. The CDR3 nucleotides are TGTGCCAGCAGTGAAGACTACTCAGGGGTTGGAGGCTACACCTTC. This gives the protein CASSEDYSGVGGYTF.

This clonotype turned up a few times. The rearrangement joins TRBV21-1 to TRBJ1-5; TRBD1 reflects the table's D call only, with no check against the DNA. TRBV21-1 is described as a pseudogene. The CDR3 contains 16 residues. The CDR3 DNA is TGTGCCAGCCGGGGGACGCCTTACCATAGCAATCAGCCCCAGCATTTT. It encodes CASRGTPYHSNQPQHF.

This clonotype was detected once. The V gene is TRBV28, the J gene TRBJ1-5; D might be TRBD1 (5 bases). This CDR3 has 19 amino acids. Per germline, CDR1 MDHEN and CDR2 SYDVKM. The V end was cut by 2 bases, the J end by 5 bases, with 25 bases between. CDR3 in DNA: TGTGCCAGCAGTTTAGAAGATGGATACGGGGGTAGGGGCTATCAGCCCCAGCATTTT. Residues: CASSLEDGYGGRGYQPQHF.

Only one count was recorded for this clonotype. The CDR3 region has the DNA TGTGCCAGCAGGAGGGACAGAACAAGTAACTATGGCTACACCTTC. Translated: CASRRDRTSNYGYTF. The genes are TRBV7-2 and TRBJ1-2, with 7 bases lining up with TRBD1. V trimming: 6 bases; J trimming: 1 base; junction bases outside the gene matches: 8. The CDR3 is 15 amino acids. The V gene's germline CDR1 is SGHTA and CDR2 FQGNSA.

This rearrangement joins TRBV20-1 to TRBJ2-3; 7 bases line up with TRBD1. Losses at the gene ends were 0 bases for V and 2 bases for J; bases not matched to a gene: 8. Germline V gene sequence: CDR1 DFQATT, CDR2 SNEGSKA (reference sequence). The CDR3 loop spans 16 amino acids. The DNA for the CDR3 is TGCAGTGCTAGAGACGGACAGGCTGGATCCACAGATACGCAGTATTTT. It yields the protein CSARDGQAGSTDTQYF.